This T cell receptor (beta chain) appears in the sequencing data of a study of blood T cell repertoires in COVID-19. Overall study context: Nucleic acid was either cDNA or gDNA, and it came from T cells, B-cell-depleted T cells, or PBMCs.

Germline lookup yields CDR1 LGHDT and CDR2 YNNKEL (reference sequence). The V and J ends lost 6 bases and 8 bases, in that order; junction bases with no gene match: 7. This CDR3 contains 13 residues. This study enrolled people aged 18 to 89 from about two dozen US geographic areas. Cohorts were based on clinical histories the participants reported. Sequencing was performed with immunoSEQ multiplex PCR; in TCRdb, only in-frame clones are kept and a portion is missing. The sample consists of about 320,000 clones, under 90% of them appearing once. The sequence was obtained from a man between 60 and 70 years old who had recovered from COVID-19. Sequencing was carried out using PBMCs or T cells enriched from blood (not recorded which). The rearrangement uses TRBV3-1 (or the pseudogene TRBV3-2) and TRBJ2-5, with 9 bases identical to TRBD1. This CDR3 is CASRGTGHGTQYF. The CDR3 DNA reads TGTGCCAGCAGGGGGACAGGGCACGGAACCCAGTACTTC.